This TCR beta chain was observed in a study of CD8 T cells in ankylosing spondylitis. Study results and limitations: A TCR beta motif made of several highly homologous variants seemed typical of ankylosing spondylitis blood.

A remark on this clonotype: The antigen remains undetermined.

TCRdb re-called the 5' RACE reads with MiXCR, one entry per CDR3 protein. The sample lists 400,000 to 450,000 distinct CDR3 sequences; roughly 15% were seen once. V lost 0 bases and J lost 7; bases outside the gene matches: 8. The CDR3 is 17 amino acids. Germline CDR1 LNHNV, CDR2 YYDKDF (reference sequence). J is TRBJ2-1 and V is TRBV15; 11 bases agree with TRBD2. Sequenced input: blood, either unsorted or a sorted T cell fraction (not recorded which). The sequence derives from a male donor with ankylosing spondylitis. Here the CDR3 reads CATSREGTSSGRNEQFF. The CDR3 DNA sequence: TGTGCCACCAGCAGAGAGGGGACCTCTAGCGGGAGGAATGAGCAGTTCTTC.